These 7 T cell receptor beta chains share one sample of origin, sequenced in a study of graft-versus-host responses after intestinal transplantation. Produced via immunoSEQ multiplex PCR; TCRdb's table is partial and in-frame only. Here the sample spans about 86,000 clones, more than 85% being singletons. Antigen specificity for these receptors is unknown. The source was unstimulated CD8+ T cells sorted from spleen or lymph node cells, collected before intestinal transplant. All receptors come from a human donor who received an intestinal transplant.

V is TRBV15 and J is TRBJ2-1, with 8 positions matching TRBD1. This CDR3 is built from 14 residues. Germline V gene data show CDR1 as LNHNV and CDR2 as YYDKDF (reference sequence). V dropped 5 bases and J dropped 8; count of bases not matched to a gene: 8. This chain's CDR3 is CATSLRTGTDEQFF. The DNA of the CDR3 is TGTGCCACCAGCCTCAGGACAGGGACGGATGAGCAGTTCTTC.

The DNA for the CDR3 is TGTGCCAGAAAATCGGGACAGGGATCCGATACGCAGTATTTT. Amino acid sequence: CARKSGQGSDTQYF. V usage is TRBV6-4 and J usage is TRBJ2-3; 9 bases line up with TRBD1. CDR3 length: 14 residues. After removal of 9 bases from V and 6 bases from J, the junction contained 10 bases not matched to a gene. Looked up from germline, CDR1 is MRHNA and CDR2 is SNTAGT.

The rearrangement uses TRBV2 and TRBJ1-6; the match to TRBD1 covers 9 bases. The CDR3 loop spans 17 amino acids. Trimming cost V 5 bases and J 1 base; bases outside gene matches: 6. Germline loops: CDR1 SNHLY, CDR2 FYNNEI. The CDR3 DNA follows: TGTGCCAGCAGTTCGACAGGGGGATTTTCCTATAATTCACCCCTCCACTTT. Protein: CASSSTGGFSYNSPLHF.

This chain uses TRBV7-9 with TRBJ2-7; D remains ambiguous. From germline, CDR1 is SEHNR and CDR2 FQNEAQ (reference sequence). The CDR3 has 14 residues. Trimming stripped 1 base from V and 0 bases from J, with 7 bases between. CDR3 sequence reads: CASSLDPSSYEQYF. The DNA of the CDR3 is TGTGCCAGCAGCTTAGACCCTAGCTCCTACGAGCAGTACTTC.

This chain connects TRBV5-1 to TRBJ2-1, with TRBD1 as a possible D gene (6 bases). CDR1 SGHRS and CDR2 YFSETQ come from the germline V gene. V was cut by 0 bases and J by 6 bases, with 10 bases left in between. This CDR3 contains 14 residues. This CDR3 is CASSLDRVGNEQFF. CDR3 coding DNA: TGCGCCAGCAGCTTGGACAGGGTGGGCAATGAGCAGTTCTTC.

This chain uses TRBV2 with TRBJ2-6, with TRBD1 identical over 7 bases. Trimming took 6 bases from V and 0 from J; bases not matched to a gene: 11. The CDR3 runs to 18 residues. Germline loops: CDR1 SNHLY, CDR2 FYNNEI. The CDR3: CASSASRDRGSGANVLTF. The CDR3 bases are TGTGCCAGCAGCGCTAGCCGGGACAGAGGCTCTGGGGCCAACGTCCTGACTTTC.

The chain recombines TRBV7-9 with TRBJ2-7; tentatively, D is TRBD1 (7 bases). The V gene lost 5 bases and the J gene lost 2 bases, with 19 bases spanning the gap. Germline-derived CDR1 and CDR2 are SEHNR and FQNEAQ (reference sequence). There are 16 residues in the CDR3. CDR3 in DNA: TGTGCCAGCAGCGCCCGCACAGGGGAGGCCACCTACGAGCAGTACTTC. This encodes CASSARTGEATYEQYF. Full variable domain (rest looked up from reference TRBV7-9 and TRBJ2-7): DTGVSQNPRHKITKRGQNVTFRCDPISEHNRLYWYRQTLGQGPEFLTYFQNEAQLEKSRLLSDRFSAERPKGSFSTLEIQRTEQGDSAMYLCASSARTGEATYEQYFGPGTRLTVT.